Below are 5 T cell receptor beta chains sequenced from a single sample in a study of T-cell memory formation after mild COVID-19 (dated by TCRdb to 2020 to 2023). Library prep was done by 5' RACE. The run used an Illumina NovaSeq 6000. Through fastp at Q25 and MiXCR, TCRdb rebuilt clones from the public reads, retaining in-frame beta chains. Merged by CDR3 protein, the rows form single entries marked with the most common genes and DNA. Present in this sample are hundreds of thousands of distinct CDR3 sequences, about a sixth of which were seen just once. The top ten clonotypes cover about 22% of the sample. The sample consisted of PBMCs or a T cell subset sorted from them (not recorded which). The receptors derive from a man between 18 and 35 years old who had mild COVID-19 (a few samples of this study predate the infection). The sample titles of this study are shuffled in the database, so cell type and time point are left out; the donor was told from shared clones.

CDR3 bases: TGTGCCAGTAGTCCGGCCGGGGCACGGGCGAACACTGAAGCTTTCTTT. Translating gives CASSPAGARANTEAFF. V is TRBV19 and J is TRBJ1-1; maybe TRBD1 (5 bases). V was clipped by 5 bases and J by 1 base, with 17 bases between them. The germline gives CDR1 LNHDA, CDR2 SQIVND (reference sequence). The CDR3 covers 16 residues.

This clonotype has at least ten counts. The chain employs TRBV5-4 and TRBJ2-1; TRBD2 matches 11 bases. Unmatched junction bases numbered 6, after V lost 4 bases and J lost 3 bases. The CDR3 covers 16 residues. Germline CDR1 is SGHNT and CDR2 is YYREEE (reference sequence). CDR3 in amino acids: CASSPTSGGHYNEQFF. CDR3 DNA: TGTGCCAGCAGCCCCACTAGCGGGGGCCACTACAATGAGCAGTTCTTC.

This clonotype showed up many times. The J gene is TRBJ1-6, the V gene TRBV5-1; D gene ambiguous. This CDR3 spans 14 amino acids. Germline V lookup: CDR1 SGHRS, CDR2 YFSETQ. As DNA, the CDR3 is TGCGCTTCAAACGACGCCTCCTATAATTCACCCCTCCACTTT. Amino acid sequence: CASNDASYNSPLHF.

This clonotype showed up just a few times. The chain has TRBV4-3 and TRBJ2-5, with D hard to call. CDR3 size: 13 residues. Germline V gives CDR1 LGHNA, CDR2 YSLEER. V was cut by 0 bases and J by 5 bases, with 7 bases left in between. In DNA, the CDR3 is TGCGCCAGCAGCCAAGAACTTCAGGAGACCCAGTACTTC. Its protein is CASSQELQETQYF.

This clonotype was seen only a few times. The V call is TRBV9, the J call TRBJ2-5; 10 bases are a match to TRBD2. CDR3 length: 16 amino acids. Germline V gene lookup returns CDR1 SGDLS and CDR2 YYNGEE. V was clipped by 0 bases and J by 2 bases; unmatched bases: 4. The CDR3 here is CASSVAAGGIQETQYF. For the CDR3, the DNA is TGTGCCAGCAGCGTAGCAGCGGGGGGGATACAAGAGACCCAGTACTTC.